These 26 T cell receptor beta chains came from one sample sequenced in a study of regulatory T cells in long-lasting Graves disease. Time point here: newly diagnosed GD, antithyroid drugs for less than 3 months. From PBMCs, RNA was extracted and then used to make the TCR library. Building the TCR beta libraries relied on iRepertoire HTBI primers, and CDR3 regions underwent Arm-PCR. One entry per CDR3 protein results from TCRdb running MiXCR on the multiplex PCR reads. The profile shows around 500,000 distinct CDR3 sequences, about 16% of them singletons. The same data also went into a second study, on T cells in Graves' hyperthyroidism and ophthalmopathy.

The input for sequencing was peripheral blood mononuclear cells (PBMCs), taken at new diagnosis, from a patient treated with antithyroid drugs. Every receptor here comes from a woman in her forties or fifties with Graves disease.

On this clonotype: This may be a read error: a much more frequent sequence differs by one nucleotide. Here the CDR3 reads CASRSTGTGEVDEQFF. CDR3 in DNA: TGTGCCAGCAGAAGCACCGGGACAGGGGAGGTCGATGAGCAGTTCTTC. This chain connects TRBV7-9 to TRBJ2-1, with TRBD1 identical over 10 bases. This CDR3 is 16 amino acids long. V shed 6 bases and J 8 bases; nucleotides not matched to a gene: 13. Germline V gives CDR1 SEHNR, CDR2 FQNEAQ (reference sequence).

The chain carries TRBV3-1 and TRBJ1-5, with D possibly matching TRBD1 (6 bases). V dropped 6 bases and J dropped 3 bases, with 12 bases sitting between them. Germline CDR1 LGHDT, CDR2 YNNKEL (reference sequence). The CDR3 sequence is 14 residues long. CDR3 in DNA: TGTGCCAGCAGTCTTACAGGGCTCAATCAGCCCCAGCATTTT. Residues: CASSLTGLNQPQHF. Based on the CDR3 plus reference TRBV3-1 and TRBJ1-5, the full variable domain is DTAVSQTPKYLVTQMGNDKSIKCEQNLGHDTMYWYKQDSKKFLKIMFSYNNKELIINETVPNRFSPKSPDKAHLNLHINSLELGDSAVYFCASSLTGLNQPQHFGDGTRLSIL.

This clonotype came up a few times. The rearrangement uses TRBV13 and TRBJ1-4; D gene ambiguous. Germline V gene data show CDR1 as PRHDT and CDR2 as FYEKMQ (reference sequence). The V and J ends lost 5 bases and 6 bases respectively, with 13 bases between them. The CDR3 consists of 14 residues. The chain's CDR3 is CASSQDGDYEKLFF. The CDR3 nucleotides are TGTGCCAGCAGCCAGGACGGCGACTATGAAAAACTGTTTTTT.

This clonotype was seen at least ten times. The genes are TRBV7-3 and TRBJ2-1; 9 positions agree with TRBD1. The germline V gene encodes CDR1 SGHTA and CDR2 FQGTGA. Trimming cost V 4 bases and J 10 bases; bases outside gene matches: 11. The CDR3 runs 15 residues. The CDR3 DNA follows: TGTGCCAGCAGCTCATACTCACAGGGGGCCTACGAGCAGTTCTTC. As protein: CASSSYSQGAYEQFF.

Many counts were recorded for this clonotype. The CDR3 nucleotides read TGTGCCAGCAGCTTAGTTCCGGGAGAGCAGTTCTTC. As protein: CASSLVPGEQFF. V usage is TRBV11-2 and J usage is TRBJ2-1; weak D call: TRBD2 (5 bases). CDR1 is SGHAT, CDR2 FQNNGV, per germline. The CDR3 runs 12 residues. The V gene lost 1 base and the J gene lost 10 bases, with 8 bases spanning the gap.

The chain joins TRBV20-1 to TRBJ1-1, with D perhaps matching TRBD1 (5 bases). Trimming left V 6 bases short and J 11 bases short, with 19 bases between. CDR3 length: 12 residues. Germline CDR1 and CDR2: DFQATT and SNEGSKA (reference sequence). CDR3: CSAPDQGRRAFF. The CDR3 DNA reads as TGCAGTGCCCCCGACCAGGGCCGGCGGGCTTTCTTT.

This clonotype was detected only a few times. The V gene is TRBV19, the J gene TRBJ2-7; TRBD2 is a possible D gene (6 bases). The CDR3 runs 14 residues. Trimming stripped 4 bases from V and 2 bases from J, with 12 bases between. Germline CDR1 and CDR2: LNHDA and SQIVND (reference sequence). CDR3 sequence: CASSRGLSAYEQYF. The CDR3 DNA reads TGTGCCAGTAGTAGGGGACTTTCCGCCTACGAGCAGTACTTC.

This clonotype was recorded at least ten times. One end of the junction fails to match germline, which may point to a read error. The chain links TRBV24-1 to TRBJ1-4; D unresolved. CDR3 length: 13 residues. Germline CDR1 is KGHDR and CDR2 is SFDVKD. CDR3 loop: CATGDSTNEKLFF. CDR3 coding DNA: TGTGCCACCGGTGACTCCACTAATGAAAAACTGTTTTTT.

This clonotype was seen a few times. This rearrangement joins TRBV7-9 to TRBJ1-6, with a weak D call TRBD1 (5 bases). The ends were cut back, 5 bases at V and 9 bases at J, with 17 bases in the middle. Germline values: CDR1 SEHNR, CDR2 FQNEAQ (reference sequence). CDR3 length equals 15 residues. CDR3 nucleotide sequence: TGTGCCAGCAGCCTAGGGGTGGACTCAGGTTCACCCCTCCACTTT. It codes for CASSLGVDSGSPLHF.

In this sample, this clonotype turned up a few times. J is TRBJ1-1 and V is TRBV14, with 7 bases matching TRBD1. Germline trimming cut 5 bases from V and 7 bases from J; bases unmatched to any gene: 4. The CDR3 totals 12 residues. Germline lookup yields CDR1 SGHDN and CDR2 FVKESK. CDR3 protein: CASSLYRGEAFF. The CDR3 DNA reads as TGTGCCAGCAGCTTGTACAGGGGTGAAGCTTTCTTT.

This clonotype was seen repeatedly, ten times or more. The V call is TRBV20-1, the J call TRBJ1-1, with unresolved D. Germline assignment: CDR1 DFQATT and CDR2 SNEGSKA (reference sequence). V shed 2 bases and J shed 3 bases, with 10 bases lying between them. The CDR3 length is 13 residues. DNA of the CDR3: TGCAGTGCTAGAAAGGGATTGGACACTGAAGCTTTCTTT. It encodes CSARKGLDTEAFF.

This clonotype appeared many times. J is TRBJ1-4 and V is TRBV29-1, with D unresolved. The V end lost 4 bases, the J end lost 0 bases, and 6 bases lay between the germline ends. The CDR3 sequence is 13 residues long. CDR1 and CDR2 from the germline V gene are SQVTM and ANQGSEA. CDR3 sequence: CSVGRSTNEKLFF. The DNA for the CDR3 is TGCAGCGTTGGGAGATCAACTAATGAAAAACTGTTTTTT.

The sample holds a few counts of this clonotype. The chain recombines TRBV20-1 with TRBJ2-3; 12 positions agree with TRBD2. With 5 bases clipped from V and 4 bases from J, the junction kept 4 bases outside the gene matches. The CDR3 is 14 residues long. In germline, CDR1 is DFQATT, CDR2 SNEGSKA (reference sequence). CDR3 in amino acids: CSASLAGGPDTQYF. CDR3 DNA sequence: TGCAGTGCTTCTCTAGCGGGGGGGCCAGATACGCAGTATTTT.

As to this clonotype: Being one base from a much bigger clone, this may be a read error. The V and J genes are TRBV7-9 and TRBJ2-7; tentatively, D is TRBD2 (6 bases). V was shortened by 5 bases and J by 2 bases, with 22 bases between the two germline ends. Germline CDR1 SEHNR, CDR2 FQNEAQ (reference sequence). CDR3 length: 17 residues. CDR3 bases: TGTGCCAGCAGCCCTGCCTTCTCGGCGGGGATGGCCTACGAGCAGTACTTC. This gives the protein CASSPAFSAGMAYEQYF. The complete variable domain, with remaining parts taken from reference TRBV7-9 and TRBJ2-7, reads DTGVSQNPRHKITKRGQNVTFRCDPISEHNRLYWYRQTLGQGPEFLTYFQNEAQLEKSRLLSDRFSAERPKGSFSTLEIQRTEQGDSAMYLCASSPAFSAGMAYEQYFGPGTRLTVT.

The sample holds many counts of this clonotype. The genes are TRBV12-3 or TRBV12-4 and TRBJ1-1; D is unresolved. Trimming removed 3 bases at V and 6 bases at J, with 11 bases between. CDR3 length equals 13 residues. This CDR3 is CASSFGGRSEAFF. In DNA, the CDR3 is TGTGCCAGCAGTTTCGGAGGGCGCTCTGAAGCTTTCTTT.

Many counts were recorded for this clonotype. The chain links TRBV19 to TRBJ1-1, with TRBD1 as a possible D gene (5 bases). The CDR3 spans 14 residues. Trimming stripped 4 bases from V and 1 base from J, with 10 bases between. From germline, CDR1 is LNHDA and CDR2 SQIVND (reference sequence). The CDR3 coding sequence is TGTGCCAGTAGTACGCAGGGATGGAACACTGAAGCTTTCTTT. Translated, it gives CASSTQGWNTEAFF. Supplemented by reference TRBV19 and TRBJ1-1, the full variable domain reads DGGITQSPKYLFRKEGQNVTLSCEQNLNHDAMYWYRQDPGQGLRLIYYSQIVNDFQKGDIAEGYSVSREKKESFPLTVTSAQKNPTAFYLCASSTQGWNTEAFFGQGTRLTVV.

This clonotype has more than one count but fewer than ten. The chain couples TRBV9 to TRBJ2-5, with 9 bases aligning to TRBD2. The V gene's germline CDR1 is SGDLS and CDR2 YYNGEE. With 0 bases clipped from V and 3 bases from J, the junction kept 0 bases outside the gene matches. The CDR3 length is 14 residues. The CDR3 protein is CASSVGTSEETQYF. In DNA form, the CDR3 reads TGTGCCAGCAGCGTAGGGACTAGCGAAGAGACCCAGTACTTC.

This clonotype appeared many times. The chain couples TRBV20-1 to TRBJ2-1, with TRBD2 as a possible D gene (5 bases). Germline V gene data show CDR1 as DFQATT and CDR2 as SNEGSKA (reference sequence). The CDR3 is 10 amino acids. The CDR3 DNA reads as TGCAGCCTCTTGAGGGATGAGCAGTTCTTC. As protein: CSLLRDEQFF.

J is TRBJ1-1 and V is TRBV29-1; weak D call: TRBD1 (6 bases). V shed 2 bases and J shed 4 bases, with 11 bases lying between them. Germline CDR1 SQVTM, CDR2 ANQGSEA. CDR3 size: 13 residues. The CDR3 loop reads CSVELGGGTEAFF. DNA of the CDR3: TGCAGCGTTGAATTAGGAGGGGGCACTGAAGCTTTCTTT.

The V gene is TRBV10-3, the J gene TRBJ2-7; 11 bases fit TRBD2. The CDR3 covers 17 residues. Germline CDR1 is ENHRY and CDR2 is SYGVKD. V was clipped by 8 bases and J by 1 base; unmatched bases: 13. The CDR3 protein is CAISKRVTSGESYEQYF. CDR3 nucleotide sequence: TGTGCCATCTCGAAGCGGGTGACTAGCGGGGAGTCCTACGAGCAGTACTTC.

At least ten counts were recorded for this clonotype. The chain recombines TRBV2 with TRBJ1-3; TRBD1 aligns across 8 bases. Germline V lookup: CDR1 SNHLY, CDR2 FYNNEI. CDR3 length equals 16 residues. V dropped 0 bases and J dropped 8; count of bases not matched to a gene: 9. The CDR3 spells CASSEALRTGIHTIYF. The CDR3 DNA reads as TGTGCCAGCAGTGAAGCGCTTCGGACAGGGATACACACCATATATTTT. The full variable domain, with the rest looked up from reference TRBV2 and TRBJ1-3, is EPEVTQTPSHQVTQMGQEVILRCVPISNHLYFYWYRQILGQKVEFLVSFYNNEISEKSEIFDDQFSVERPDGSNFTLKIRSTKLEDSAMYFCASSEALRTGIHTIYFGEGSWLTVV.

This chain uses TRBV7-2 with TRBJ1-4, with a tentative D call TRBD1 (6 bases). V dropped 5 bases and J dropped 8 bases, with 21 bases sitting between them. Looked up from germline, CDR1 is SGHTA and CDR2 is FQGNSA. CDR3 length equals 16 residues. The CDR3 is CASSNLGGGFKEKLFF. In nucleotides, the CDR3 is TGTGCCAGCAGCAACCTAGGGGGGGGGTTTAAGGAAAAACTGTTTTTT.

This chain links TRBV5-5 with TRBJ2-4; 11 nucleotides line up with TRBD1. Per the germline V gene, CDR1 is SGHKS and CDR2 is YYEKEE (reference sequence). The CDR3 contains 17 residues. Trimming removed 5 bases from V and 1 base from J; junction bases left unmatched: 8. The CDR3 DNA reads as TGTGCCAGCAGTTATACCGGGACAGGGGGTGCCAAAAACATTCAGTACTTC. Translated: CASSYTGTGGAKNIQYF.

This clonotype was observed a few times. The V and J genes are TRBV29-1 and TRBJ2-3; D not resolved. The CDR3 runs 13 residues. Germline V gene lookup returns CDR1 SQVTM and CDR2 ANQGSEA. The V gene lost 8 bases and the J gene lost 2 bases, with 14 bases spanning the gap. The CDR3 reads CSLRSRYTDTQYF. CDR3 nucleotide sequence: TGCAGCCTTAGGTCGCGTTACACAGATACGCAGTATTTT.

On this clonotype itself: One base away lies a much larger clone, so this may be a sequencing read error. This rearrangement joins TRBV28 to TRBJ1-4; D remains ambiguous. The V gene's germline CDR1 is MDHEN and CDR2 SYDVKM. The V and J ends lost 6 bases and 9 bases respectively, with 8 bases between them. The CDR3 length is 11 residues. CDR3: CASRVRKKLFF. CDR3 bases: TGTGCCAGCAGGGTGCGGAAAAAACTGTTTTTT.

This clonotype was seen repeatedly, ten times or more. V is TRBV6-2 or TRBV6-3 and J is TRBJ2-3; 10 positions match TRBD1. Germline V lookup: CDR1 MNHEY, CDR2 SVGEGT. V shed 4 bases, J shed 4 bases, and the junction held 5 bases outside the gene matches. The CDR3 is 15 residues long. As DNA, the CDR3 is TGTGCCAGCAGTTGGACAGGGGGGAGCGCAGATACGCAGTATTTT. Translation gives CASSWTGGSADTQYF.